Listed below are T cell receptor beta chains from one sample, sequenced in a study of blood T cell repertoires in COVID-19. Using immunoSEQ multiplex PCR, the repertoire was profiled, and TCRdb retains in-frame clones only, with some absent. The table has tens of thousands of clones, around 67% seen once. The source material was peripheral blood. These receptors originate from a human donor with acute or convalescent COVID-19. The donor label of this sample is uncertain. Each CDR3 is given without its conserved first and last residue. Expanded clones are given a class, and other clones once, few, many or no size at all.

>-|TRBJ1-2|TRBV1
TSSQDTGGGYT
>-|TRBJ2-1|TRBV6-5
ASRTTGGAGEQF
>-|TRBJ2-1|TRBV5-1
ASSLVGSGAYSYNEQF
>-|TRBJ2-5|TRBV2
ASSGLARETQY
>-|TRBJ2-1|TRBV7-9
ASTRTVEGIEQF
>-|TRBJ2-3|TRBV10-1
ATQGGQGRSTDTQY
>-|TRBJ1-5|TRBV21-1
ASSKAGVLGQPQH
>-|TRBJ2-7|TRBV7-9
ASSLGREGVDD
>once|TRBJ1-4|TRBV5-1
ASSVYSTGTGNFEKLF
>-|TRBJ2-3|TRBV7-2
ASSLALWAGGVSTDTQY
>-|TRBJ1-1|TRBV6-5
ASSITGTGYTEAF